This is a list of T cell receptor beta chains from one sample in a study of cytomegalovirus exposure and HLA in healthy donors. Sequencing was performed with immunoSEQ multiplex PCR; in TCRdb, only in-frame clones are kept and a portion is missing. This sample carries some 180,000 clones, more than 70% of them seen once, and the ten largest clones take 1.1% to 1.5%. Material for sequencing was PBMCs. These receptor sequences come from a girl between 5 and 17 years old in good health and CMV-seropositive. CDR3s include the opening cysteine and the closing phenylalanine or tryptophan. D genes are given only for firm matches. For some rows the clone size is stated as once, few or many, or as a class when expanded; others skip it.

abundance	j_gene	d_gene	v_gene	CDR3aa	CDR3nt
-	TRBJ1-4	-	TRBV29-1	CSVSWGVAEKLFF	TGCAGCGTTTCGTGGGGAGTGGCTGAAAAACTGTTTTTT
once	TRBJ1-2	-	TRBV15	CATSSVPGGAGGYTF	TGTGCCACCAGCAGTGTCCCGGGGGGCGCAGGGGGCTACACCTTC
-	TRBJ2-3	TRBD2	TRBV5-6	CASSLAGTSNADTQYF	TGTGCCAGCAGCTTGGCCGGGACTAGCAACGCGGATACGCAGTATTTT
-	TRBJ2-7	TRBD2	TRBV6-5	CASSPSGFHHEQYF	TGTGCCAGCAGTCCTAGCGGGTTCCACCACGAGCAGTACTTC
once	TRBJ2-1	TRBD2	TRBV11-2	CASSSRGSTDNEQFF	TGTGCCAGCAGCTCGCGCGGGAGTACCGACAATGAGCAGTTCTTC
-	TRBJ2-4	-	TRBV19	CARPSEWPVENIQYF	TGTGCCAGACCTAGTGAATGGCCGGTAGAAAACATTCAGTACTTC
-	TRBJ2-1	-	TRBV5-1	CACYRVGYNEQFF	TGCGCCTGTTACAGGGTTGGTTACAATGAGCAGTTCTTC
-	TRBJ1-2	-	TRBV5-1	CASSFGGDYGYTF	TGCGCCAGCAGCTTCGGGGGGGACTATGGCTACACCTTC
once	TRBJ2-1	TRBD2	TRBV9	CASSVKAGANYNEQFF	TGTGCCAGCAGCGTTAAAGCGGGAGCTAACTACAATGAGCAGTTCTTC
-	TRBJ2-3	TRBD2	TRBV27	CASSLGRGTSVTDTQYF	TGTGCCAGCAGTTTAGGGCGCGGGACTAGCGTTACAGATACGCAGTATTTT
-	TRBJ1-4	-	TRBV19	CASNPTGQSTNEKLFF	TGTGCCAGTAATCCTACCGGACAGTCAACTAATGAAAAACTGTTTTTT
-	TRBJ1-3	-	TRBV5-5	CASSPPPGGNSGNTIYF	TGTGCCAGCAGCCCCCCCCCGGGGGGAAACTCTGGAAACACCATATATTTT
-	TRBJ2-7	TRBD1	TRBV5-1	CASSTGTGRNEQYF	TGCGCCAGCAGCACCGGGACAGGGAGAAACGAGCAGTACTTC
-	TRBJ2-1	TRBD2	TRBV15	CATREGLAIHNEQFF	TGTGCCACCAGGGAAGGACTAGCGATACACAATGAGCAGTTCTTC
-	TRBJ2-5	TRBD2	TRBV5-4	CASSLAAGGQETQYF	TGTGCCAGCAGCTTGGCTGCGGGAGGGCAAGAGACCCAGTACTTC
-	TRBJ1-5	-	TRBV7-2	CASSLALGGGGNQPQHF	TGTGCCAGCAGCTTAGCGCTCGGGGGGGGTGGCAATCAGCCCCAGCATTTT
-	TRBJ2-2	-	TRBV6-5	CASSSLGGPGELFF	TGTGCCAGCAGTTCCCTTGGGGGCCCCGGGGAGCTGTTTTTT
-	TRBJ2-7	TRBD1	TRBV30	CAWSGGQGAGEQYF	TGTGCCTGGAGTGGGGGACAGGGGGCAGGGGAGCAGTACTTC
few	TRBJ2-3	-	TRBV7-2	CASSFRTDSLSTDTQYF	TGTGCCAGCAGCTTTCGAACCGACAGCCTTAGCACAGATACGCAGTATTTT
-	TRBJ1-1	TRBD1	TRBV10-2	CASGDSLNTEAFF	TGCGCCAGCGGGGACAGCTTGAACACTGAAGCTTTCTTT
-	TRBJ1-5	TRBD1	TRBV19	CASSARQGSEQPQHF	TGTGCCAGTAGTGCGCGACAGGGGTCGGAACAGCCCCAGCATTTT
-	TRBJ1-3	-	TRBV6-5	CASSGVLSGNTIYF	TGTGCCAGTAGTGGAGTTCTCTCTGGAAACACCATATATTTT
-	TRBJ1-2	TRBD1	TRBV27	CASSLDRGVGGYTF	TGTGCCAGCAGTTTAGACAGGGGCGTTGGGGGCTACACCTTC
-	TRBJ2-7	TRBD1	TRBV4-2	CASSQDLGQGKGGEQYF	TGTGCCAGCAGCCAAGATTTGGGACAGGGTAAAGGGGGCGAGCAGTACTTC
-	TRBJ2-5	-	TRBV7-9	CASRLGGLTQETQYF	TGTGCCAGCAGACTAGGGGGACTAACACAAGAGACCCAGTACTTC
-	TRBJ2-3	-	TRBV27	CASSFTGSTDTQYF	TGTGCCAGCAGCTTTACAGGGAGCACAGATACGCAGTATTTT
few	TRBJ2-3	-	TRBV6-4	CASSERPTDTQYF	TGTGCCAGCAGTGAGCGCCCCACAGATACGCAGTATTTT
-	TRBJ2-1	-	TRBV10-3	CAISEFSSASSYNEQFF	TGTGCCATCAGTGAGTTTTCGAGCGCCAGCTCCTACAATGAGCAGTTCTTC
-	TRBJ2-1	-	TRBV7-9	CAVTSWSPNEQFF	TGTGCCGTGACGTCCTGGAGTCCCAATGAGCAGTTCTTC
-	TRBJ1-2	TRBD1	TRBV6-5	CASRAGQNYGYTF	TGTGCCAGCAGGGCGGGACAGAACTATGGCTACACCTTC
-	TRBJ2-2	TRBD1	TRBV6-1	CAGRTGIGVGGELFF	TGTGCCGGGCGGACAGGAATAGGAGTGGGGGGGGAGCTGTTTTTT
-	TRBJ2-7	TRBD2	TRBV5-6	CASSSSGSLYEQYF	TGTGCCAGCAGTTCTAGCGGGAGTCTCTACGAGCAGTACTTC
-	TRBJ1-2	-	TRBV29-1	CSVQSYGYTF	TGCAGCGTTCAGTCCTATGGCTACACCTTC
few	TRBJ2-7	-	TRBV11-2	CASSPGRQGPYEQYF	TGTGCCAGCAGCCCTGGTCGGCAGGGTCCCTACGAGCAGTACTTC
-	TRBJ1-1	TRBD1	TRBV11-2	CASSRAGGEAFF	TGTGCCAGCAGCCGCGCAGGGGGCGAAGCTTTCTTT
-	TRBJ2-5	TRBD1	TRBV6-1	CASSQTGEQETQYF	TGTGCCAGCAGCCAAACAGGGGAACAAGAGACCCAGTACTTC
-	TRBJ1-2	-	TRBV30	CAWSPLTANYGYTF	TGTGCCTGGAGTCCGTTGACAGCAAACTATGGCTACACCTTC
-	TRBJ2-1	-	TRBV2	CASSVNSINEQFF	TGTGCCAGCAGTGTCAACAGCATCAATGAGCAGTTCTTC
-	TRBJ2-7	TRBD2	TRBV6-5	CASSYIAGFPGEQYF	TGTGCCAGCAGTTACATAGCGGGCTTCCCGGGGGAGCAGTACTTC
-	TRBJ2-2	TRBD1	TRBV18	CASSEGQGIVGTGELFF	TGTGCCAGCTCCGAGGGACAGGGAATAGTAGGCACCGGGGAGCTGTTTTTT
-	TRBJ2-6	-	TRBV30	CAADSSGANVLTF	TGTGCCGCGGACAGCTCTGGGGCCAACGTCCTGACTTTC
-	TRBJ1-5	-	TRBV15	CATSREDRLNQPQHF	TGTGCCACCAGCCGAGAAGACAGGCTCAATCAGCCCCAGCATTTT
once	TRBJ2-1	TRBD2	TRBV5-1	CASSLVGTSGRAYNEQFF	TGCGCCAGCAGCTTGGTGGGTACTAGCGGGAGGGCCTATAATGAGCAGTTCTTC
-	TRBJ1-2	-	TRBV5-6	CASSLARGGHWGYTF	TGTGCCAGCAGCTTGGCCCGGGGGGGCCATTGGGGCTACACCTTC
-	TRBJ1-4	-	TRBV14	CASSQLGGEKLFF	TGTGCCAGCAGCCAACTGGGGGGGGAAAAACTGTTTTTT
-	TRBJ1-4	-	TRBV27	CASSFVSGVGNEKLFF	TGTGCCAGCAGTTTCGTATCAGGGGTTGGTAACGAAAAACTGTTTTTT
-	TRBJ1-1	TRBD1	TRBV19	CASSIPDRGNTEAFF	TGTGCCAGTAGTATACCAGACAGGGGAAACACTGAAGCTTTCTTT
-	TRBJ1-2	-	TRBV5-1	CASSLGDRFSYGYTF	TGCGCCAGCAGCTTGGGAGACAGGTTCTCCTATGGCTACACCTTC
-	TRBJ2-6	-	TRBV18	CASSSLSRALSSGANVLTF	TGTGCCAGCTCCTCTCTCAGCAGGGCCCTGAGCTCTGGGGCCAACGTCCTGACTTTC